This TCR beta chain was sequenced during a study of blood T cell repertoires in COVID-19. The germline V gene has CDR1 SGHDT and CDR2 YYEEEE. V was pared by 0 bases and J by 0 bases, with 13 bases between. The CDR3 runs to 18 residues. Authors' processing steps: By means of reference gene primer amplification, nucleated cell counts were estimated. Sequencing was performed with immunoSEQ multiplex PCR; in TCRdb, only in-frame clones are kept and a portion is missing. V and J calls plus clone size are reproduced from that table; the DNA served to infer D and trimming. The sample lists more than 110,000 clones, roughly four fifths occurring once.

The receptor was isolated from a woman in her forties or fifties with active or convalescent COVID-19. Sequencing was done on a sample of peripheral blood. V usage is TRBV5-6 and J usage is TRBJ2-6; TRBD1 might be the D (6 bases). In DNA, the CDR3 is TGTGCCAGCAGCTTGGGAGGACAGTGGGTCTCTGGGGCCAACGTCCTGACTTTC. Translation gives CASSLGGQWVSGANVLTF.